This T cell receptor (beta chain) was identified during a study of blood T cell repertoires in COVID-19. The CDR3 sequence is 12 residues long. V was trimmed by 0 bases and J by 5 bases, leaving 5 bases between them. Per the germline V gene, CDR1 is SGHRS and CDR2 is YFSETQ. Under the authors' procedure: By means of reference gene primer amplification, nucleated cell counts were estimated. The repertoire was sequenced with immunoSEQ multiplex PCR; TCRdb's copy has only in-frame clones and lacks some. V, J and clone size are taken as reported in that table, and D and trimming were inferred from the DNA itself. Of roughly 250,000 clones listed, approximately 85% are singletons. Notes on this clone: The same CDR3 can be traced to other DNA sequences in this sample.

V is TRBV5-1 and J is TRBJ2-5; D gene ambiguous. This sequence was found in a woman in her 70s with acute or convalescent COVID-19. The sample comprised peripheral blood. CDR3 amino acids: CASSLASETQYF. The DNA for the CDR3 is TGCGCCAGCAGCTTGGCTAGTGAGACCCAGTACTTC.